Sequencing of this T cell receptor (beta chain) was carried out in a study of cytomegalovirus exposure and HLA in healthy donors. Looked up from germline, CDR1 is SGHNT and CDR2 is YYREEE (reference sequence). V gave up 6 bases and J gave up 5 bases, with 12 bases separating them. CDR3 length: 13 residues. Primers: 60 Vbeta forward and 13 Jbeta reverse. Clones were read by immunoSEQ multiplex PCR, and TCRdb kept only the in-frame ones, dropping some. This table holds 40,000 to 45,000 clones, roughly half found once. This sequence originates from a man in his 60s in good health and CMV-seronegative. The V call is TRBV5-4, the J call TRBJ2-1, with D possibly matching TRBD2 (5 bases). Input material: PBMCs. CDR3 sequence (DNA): TGTGCCAGCATTCCTGAGGGTCACAATGAGCAGTTCTTC. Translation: CASIPEGHNEQFF.